This passage covers 10 T cell receptor beta chains from one sample sequenced in a study of T cells in Graves' hyperthyroidism and ophthalmopathy. RNA transcripts provided the source from which TCR beta CDR3 regions were amplified. HTBI primers were the set used in a first-round RT-PCR of the TCR CDR3. TCRdb re-analysed the multiplex PCR reads in MiXCR, keeping a single row per CDR3 protein. Of about 360,000 distinct CDR3 sequences in the sample, less than 15% were seen once. Sequenced sample: blood. These TCRs come from a woman aged 18-29 years with Graves' hyperthyroidism.

The rearrangement links TRBV27 to TRBJ2-1, with 10 bases that match TRBD2. The ends lost 0 bases at V and 5 bases at J; junction bases unmatched: 4. CDR3 length equals 16 residues. Germline V gene sequence: CDR1 MNHEY, CDR2 SMNVEV (reference sequence). In DNA form, the CDR3 reads TGTGCCAGCAGTTTATCCGGACTAGCGGTTAACAATGAGCAGTTCTTC. This encodes CASSLSGLAVNNEQFF.

This clonotype was counted at least ten times. The chain has TRBV7-3 and TRBJ2-1; no clear D. The germline V gene encodes CDR1 SGHTA and CDR2 FQGTGA. The CDR3 consists of 15 residues. V shed 0 bases and J shed 0 bases, with 6 bases lying between them. CDR3 nucleotide sequence: TGTGCCAGCAGCTTAACGCCCAACTCCTACAATGAGCAGTTCTTC. Translated: CASSLTPNSYNEQFF. Looking up the rest from reference TRBV7-3 and TRBJ2-1 gives the full variable domain: GAGVSQTPSNKVTEKGKYVELRCDPISGHTALYWYRQSLGQGPEFLIYFQGTGAADDSGLPNDRFFAVRPEGSVSTLKIQRTERGDSAVYLCASSLTPNSYNEQFFGPGTRLTVL.

This clonotype has a count of ten or more. The V gene is TRBV12-3 or TRBV12-4, the J gene TRBJ2-5, with TRBD2 identical over 11 bases. CDR3 size: 15 residues. V was clipped by 5 bases and J by 3 bases; unmatched bases: 5. This CDR3 is CASSLPGLAEETQYF. DNA of the CDR3: TGTGCCAGCAGTCTCCCGGGACTAGCGGAAGAGACCCAGTACTTC.

This clonotype was observed many times. The CDR3 region has the DNA TGCGCCAGCAGCTTGGGGACTAGCGGGAGGCCTACCTACGAGCAGTACTTC. Residues: CASSLGTSGRPTYEQYF. V is TRBV5-1 and J is TRBJ2-7, with 14 bases identical to TRBD2. Germline loops: CDR1 SGHRS, CDR2 YFSETQ. V was clipped by 0 bases and J by 2 bases; unmatched bases: 4. The CDR3 sequence is 17 residues long.

This clonotype showed up many times. This sequence joins TRBV7-2 and TRBJ1-5; D uncertain. The CDR3 contains 14 residues. V was cut by 0 bases and J by 2 bases, with 5 bases left in between. Per germline, CDR1 SGHTA and CDR2 FQGNSA. Written as DNA, the CDR3 is TGTGCCAGCAGCTTAGCCAGCCGCAATCAGCCCCAGCATTTT. Amino acid sequence: CASSLASRNQPQHF. Drawing the rest from reference TRBV7-2 and TRBJ1-5, the complete variable domain is GAGVSQSPSNKVTEKGKDVELRCDPISGHTALYWYRQSLGQGLEFLIYFQGNSAPDKSGLPSDRFSAERTGGSVSTLTIQRTQQEDSAVYLCASSLASRNQPQHFGDGTRLSIL.

In its sample, this clonotype was seen many times. The chain joins TRBV6-5 to TRBJ1-6, with 7 bases lining up with TRBD1. The germline V gene encodes CDR1 MNHEY and CDR2 SVGAGI. The CDR3 has 14 residues. The J segment lost 7 bases and the V segment lost 3 bases, leaving 3 bases of the junction unmatched. The CDR3 region is CASSYEGANSPLHF. In DNA form, the CDR3 reads TGTGCCAGCAGTTATGAGGGGGCCAATTCACCCCTCCACTTT.

The chain is built from TRBV7-9 and TRBJ1-4, with a weak D call TRBD1 (5 bases). The CDR3 length is 16 residues. Per germline, CDR1 SEHNR and CDR2 FQNEAQ (reference sequence). V lost 5 bases and J lost 0, with 13 bases in between. The CDR3 DNA is TGTGCCAGCAGCGTACCTGACAGAGCAACTAATGAAAAACTGTTTTTT. This gives the protein CASSVPDRATNEKLFF.

This clonotype came up a few times. This chain joins TRBV20-1 and TRBJ2-3; D possibly matches TRBD1 or TRBD2 (5 bases each). Germline CDR1 and CDR2: DFQATT and SNEGSKA (reference sequence). This CDR3 is built from 14 residues. V was pared by 6 bases and J by 7 bases, with 20 bases between. The CDR3 protein is CSAPSAAAGNTQYF. CDR3 nucleotide sequence: TGCAGTGCCCCCTCAGCGGCCGCAGGGAATACGCAGTATTTT.

There are many counts of this clonotype. The chain is built from TRBV29-1 and TRBJ1-2; D is unresolved. Between the trimmed V and J ends, which lost 1 base and 6 bases, there was a span of 6 bases. Germline CDR1 SQVTM, CDR2 ANQGSEA. The CDR3 contains 11 residues. The CDR3 coding sequence is TGCAGCGTTGAAGTGGACGATGGCTACACCTTC. It yields the protein CSVEVDDGYTF.

This clonotype was found many times. This chain connects TRBV28 to TRBJ1-5, with 7 bases identical to TRBD1. The CDR3 runs 22 residues. Trimming removed 2 bases from V and 0 bases from J; junction bases left unmatched: 22. CDR1 is MDHEN, CDR2 SYDVKM, per germline. The CDR3 here is CASSLSARETGRLGYSNQPQHF. CDR3 sequence (DNA): TGTGCCAGCAGTTTAAGCGCCCGTGAGACAGGGAGGCTTGGCTATAGCAATCAGCCCCAGCATTTT.